This TCR beta chain appears in the sequencing data of a study of OX40 agonist ivuxolimab in advanced cancers. General notes on the study: The costimulatory receptor OX40 (CD134) was targeted by ivuxolimab, a fully human IgG2 agonistic monoclonal antibody. Peripheral TCRbeta sequencing was intended to test whether TCR sequence diversity was altered and clonal T-cell expansion was caused by ivuxolimab. Intravenous ivuxolimab was administered to patients every 2 weeks at six dose levels: 0.01, 0.1, 0.3, 1.5, 3 and 10 mg/kg. Three dose-escalation patients achieved partial responses, one with hepatocellular carcinoma and two with cutaneous melanoma. In the dose-escalation cohort, 82.7% of patients were male, and the mean age was roughly 60 years, with a range of roughly 23 to 85. The paper describes the monotherapy dose-escalation part (N = 52 patients) of the phase I trial of ivuxolimab. Among the 50 to 55 dose-escalation patients, some 20 had hepatocellular carcinoma, roughly 15 melanoma, 9 renal cell carcinoma and 9 head and neck cancer. Patients were allowed to have had prior anti-PD-1, anti-PD-L1 or anti-CTLA-4 therapy, and approximately 41% of the dose-escalation patients had previously received checkpoint inhibitors. Broader findings and caveats from the paper: In the 0.1-3.0 mg/kg groups, partial responders had among the lowest normalized peripheral clonal expansion, particularly in CD8+ T cells. Clonal expansion of both CD4+ and CD8+ blood T cells was observed from baseline to week 6 at doses 0.1 to 3.0 mg/kg. Low levels of normalized T-cell clonal expansion were also seen in some patients who did not respond. After ivuxolimab, more expanded clones were found on average in CD8+ T cells than in CD4+ T cells. Antigen specificity was not determined for the clonally expanded peripheral T cells.

According to the germline V gene, CDR1 reads KGHSH and CDR2 reads LQKENI. V gives up 3 bases and J gives up 0 bases, and the segment between their germline ends measures 12 bases. Taken from cysteine to phenylalanine, the CDR3 has 15 residues. Only the CDR3 DNA is retained, 45 bases long and in frame from the first base. Patients with autoimmune disease history or receiving systemic immunosuppression were excluded from the trial. Peripheral blood for TCR sequencing was collected from all dose cohorts at baseline, on cycle 4 day 1, and on cycle 7 day 1. Samples came from an open-label, multicenter, first-in-human phase I dose-escalation trial of ivuxolimab. Adults with locally advanced or metastatic melanoma, renal cell carcinoma, hepatocellular carcinoma or head and neck squamous cell carcinoma were enrolled in the trial. Before TCR sequencing, CD4+ T cells and CD8+ T cells from peripheral blood were sorted into separate populations.

Turning to this clone: What this receptor recognizes is not known. No much larger clone exists at a distance of one base, and base qualities are not known.

To sequence the TCRbeta CDR3 region, genomic DNA was isolated from the sorted cells. TCRbeta CDR3 regions were sequenced using the immunoSEQ Assay. The table was pulled from immuneACCESS by TCRdb, which kept in-frame rearrangements only. Such tables lose some clones; where checked, under half of the loss comes from unresolved V genes, and the rest has no known cause. A total of 70,000 to 90,000 clones appear in this sample, 81% of them only once. In total, the top ten clones hold around 5% of the sample. The clonotype comes from an adult with an advanced solid tumor such as melanoma, head and neck, liver or kidney cancer. This material consisted of CD4+ or CD8+ T cells sorted from blood, taken in a trial of the OX40 agonist ivuxolimab. Recombination linked TRBV18 to TRBJ2-7; the D gene assignment is ambiguous. The bases are TGTGCCAGCTCACCCGCCAGCAGGAGCTCCTACGAGCAGTACTTC. This codes for CASSPASRSSYEQYF.